This is a list of T cell receptor beta chains from one sample in a study of T cell changes during pregnancy in multiple sclerosis. The assay was immunoSEQ multiplex PCR, and TCRdb's table has in-frame clones only and misses some. The table shows 98,000 or so clones, with around 93% occurring only once. Sequencing was performed on peripheral blood, taken after pregnancy. The receptors originated from a female donor with multiple sclerosis, enrolled in a pregnancy study. Both conserved end residues are part of each CDR3. The order of the fields is clone size, V gene, D gene, J gene, CDR3 protein, CDR3 DNA. The D gene is left open where the match is weak. Size is stated for part of the rows, as once, few or many counts, or as a class when the clone is expanded.

clone size: .; V gene: TRBV27; D gene: .; J gene: TRBJ2-3; CDR3 protein: CASSRRSGAQFTDTQYF; CDR3 DNA: TGTGCCAGCAGCCGAAGGTCCGGAGCCCAATTCACAGATACGCAGTATTTT
clone size: once; V gene: TRBV7-9; D gene: .; J gene: TRBJ2-5; CDR3 protein: CASSRTDETQYF; CDR3 DNA: TGTGCCAGCAGCAGGACAGACGAGACCCAGTACTTC
clone size: few; V gene: TRBV6-1; D gene: .; J gene: TRBJ1-1; CDR3 protein: CASAGGSGAFF; CDR3 DNA: TGTGCCAGCGCGGGGGGGTCGGGGGCTTTCTTT
clone size: .; V gene: TRBV7-9; D gene: TRBD1; J gene: TRBJ2-2; CDR3 protein: CASSHAGGYSRGNTGELFF; CDR3 DNA: TGTGCCAGCAGCCATGCAGGGGGCTACTCGCGGGGGAACACCGGGGAGCTGTTTTTT
clone size: .; V gene: TRBV29-1; D gene: TRBD2; J gene: TRBJ2-2; CDR3 protein: CSVAGAGVYTGELFF; CDR3 DNA: TGCAGCGTCGCCGGAGCGGGAGTTTACACCGGGGAGCTGTTTTTT
clone size: .; V gene: TRBV28; D gene: TRBD1; J gene: TRBJ1-2; CDR3 protein: CASRKGTGERYYGYTF; CDR3 DNA: TGTGCCAGCAGAAAAGGGACAGGAGAGCGGTACTATGGCTACACCTTC
clone size: .; V gene: TRBV5-6; D gene: TRBD1; J gene: TRBJ1-5; CDR3 protein: CASSFRDRGQPQHF; CDR3 DNA: TGTGCCAGCAGCTTCCGGGACAGGGGTCAGCCCCAGCATTTT
clone size: .; V gene: TRBV6-1; D gene: TRBD2; J gene: TRBJ2-7; CDR3 protein: CASSPLTSVYYEQYF; CDR3 DNA: TGTGCCAGCAGTCCCCTGACTAGCGTCTACTACGAGCAGTACTTC
clone size: .; V gene: TRBV7-9; D gene: .; J gene: TRBJ1-2; CDR3 protein: CASSLTGGGYTF; CDR3 DNA: TGTGCCAGCAGCTTGACAGGCGGTGGCTACACCTTC
clone size: .; V gene: TRBV9; D gene: .; J gene: TRBJ1-2; CDR3 protein: CASSQKRGYGYTF; CDR3 DNA: TGTGCCAGCAGCCAAAAAAGGGGCTATGGCTACACCTTC
clone size: once; V gene: TRBV19; D gene: .; J gene: TRBJ2-3; CDR3 protein: CASSTGLITDTQYF; CDR3 DNA: TGTGCCAGTAGTACCGGACTAATCACAGATACGCAGTATTTT
clone size: .; V gene: TRBV7-2; D gene: TRBD1; J gene: TRBJ2-7; CDR3 protein: CASSRIPDRIRYEQYF; CDR3 DNA: TGTGCCAGCAGCCGTATACCGGACAGGATTCGCTACGAGCAGTACTTC
clone size: once; V gene: TRBV18; D gene: TRBD1; J gene: TRBJ2-6; CDR3 protein: CASSPLGQISSGANVLTF; CDR3 DNA: TGTGCCAGCTCACCACTGGGACAGATTAGCTCTGGGGCCAACGTCCTGACTTTC
clone size: .; V gene: TRBV7-6; D gene: TRBD2; J gene: TRBJ2-1; CDR3 protein: CASSLARREQGSEQFF; CDR3 DNA: TGTGCCAGCAGCTTAGCGAGGCGGGAGCAAGGGTCCGAGCAGTTCTTC
clone size: .; V gene: TRBV29-1; D gene: TRBD1; J gene: TRBJ2-7; CDR3 protein: CSVGPGQSYEQYF; CDR3 DNA: TGCAGCGTAGGGCCGGGACAGAGCTACGAGCAGTACTTC
clone size: .; V gene: TRBV7-8; D gene: TRBD1; J gene: TRBJ2-7; CDR3 protein: CASSFLGQIYEQYF; CDR3 DNA: TGTGCCAGCAGCTTCCTGGGACAGATCTACGAGCAGTACTTC
clone size: once; V gene: TRBV19; D gene: TRBD1; J gene: TRBJ1-5; CDR3 protein: CASNTGTAGQPQHF; CDR3 DNA: TGTGCCAGTAATACCGGGACAGCGGGCCAGCCCCAGCATTTT
clone size: .; V gene: TRBV7-2; D gene: TRBD1; J gene: TRBJ1-4; CDR3 protein: CASSPSTGGVEKLFF; CDR3 DNA: TGTGCCAGCAGCCCTTCGACAGGGGGCGTTGAAAAACTGTTTTTT
clone size: .; V gene: TRBV21-1; D gene: .; J gene: TRBJ2-7; CDR3 protein: CASSNPEEGQYF; CDR3 DNA: TGTGCCAGCAGCAACCCCGAGGAGGGGCAGTACTTC
clone size: .; V gene: TRBV13; D gene: TRBD1; J gene: TRBJ1-4; CDR3 protein: CASSPPDRAYEKLFF; CDR3 DNA: TGTGCCAGCAGCCCCCCGGACAGGGCGTATGAAAAACTGTTTTTT
clone size: .; V gene: TRBV11-2; D gene: .; J gene: TRBJ1-2; CDR3 protein: CASSATTGPYAGYTF; CDR3 DNA: TGTGCCAGCAGCGCTACTACAGGACCCTATGCAGGCTACACCTTC
clone size: .; V gene: TRBV4-1; D gene: TRBD2; J gene: TRBJ2-7; CDR3 protein: CASQPSPSGSYEQYF; CDR3 DNA: TGCGCCAGCCAGCCAAGCCCTAGCGGGAGCTACGAGCAGTACTTC
clone size: .; V gene: TRBV7-9; D gene: .; J gene: TRBJ2-3; CDR3 protein: CASSPVTGRTDTQYF; CDR3 DNA: TGTGCCAGCAGCCCCGTGACAGGGAGGACAGATACGCAGTATTTT
clone size: .; V gene: TRBV30; D gene: .; J gene: TRBJ1-1; CDR3 protein: CAWRRLTLEAFF; CDR3 DNA: TGTGCCTGGAGGAGATTAACCCTAGAAGCTTTCTTT
clone size: .; V gene: TRBV7-6; D gene: TRBD1; J gene: TRBJ1-1; CDR3 protein: CASSLEQGANTEAFF; CDR3 DNA: TGTGCCAGCAGCTTAGAACAGGGGGCGAACACTGAAGCTTTCTTT
clone size: .; V gene: TRBV28; D gene: .; J gene: TRBJ2-7; CDR3 protein: CASGGANGYEQYF; CDR3 DNA: TGTGCCAGCGGGGGCGCTAATGGTTACGAGCAGTACTTC
clone size: .; V gene: TRBV4-1; D gene: TRBD2; J gene: TRBJ2-1; CDR3 protein: CASSQVASGNRNEQFF; CDR3 DNA: TGCGCCAGCAGCCAAGTGGCTAGCGGGAACCGCAATGAGCAGTTCTTC
clone size: .; V gene: TRBV4-1; D gene: .; J gene: TRBJ1-2; CDR3 protein: CASSQAAGAFYGYTF; CDR3 DNA: TGCGCCAGCAGCCAAGCGGCAGGGGCCTTCTATGGCTACACCTTC
clone size: .; V gene: TRBV7-2; D gene: TRBD1; J gene: TRBJ2-7; CDR3 protein: CASTPTWGQGSFSYEQYF; CDR3 DNA: TGTGCCAGCACGCCTACTTGGGGACAGGGGTCGTTCTCCTACGAGCAGTACTTC
clone size: .; V gene: TRBV19; D gene: .; J gene: TRBJ1-1; CDR3 protein: CASSNSNTEAFF; CDR3 DNA: TGTGCCAGTAGCAACTCGAACACTGAAGCTTTCTTT
clone size: once; V gene: TRBV4-1; D gene: .; J gene: TRBJ1-3; CDR3 protein: CASSQESLGGSGNTIYF; CDR3 DNA: TGCGCCAGCAGCCAAGAAAGTTTGGGGGGCTCTGGAAACACCATATATTTT
clone size: .; V gene: TRBV9; D gene: .; J gene: TRBJ2-1; CDR3 protein: CASSGRTANEQFF; CDR3 DNA: TGTGCCAGCAGCGGGAGGACGGCCAATGAGCAGTTCTTC
clone size: .; V gene: TRBV4-3; D gene: TRBD2; J gene: TRBJ2-7; CDR3 protein: CASSQGVAGVNEQYF; CDR3 DNA: TGCGCCAGCAGCCAAGGGGTTGCGGGAGTGAACGAGCAGTACTTC
clone size: .; V gene: TRBV6-1; D gene: .; J gene: TRBJ1-1; CDR3 protein: CASSEFGEAFF; CDR3 DNA: TGTGCCAGCAGTGAATTCGGTGAAGCTTTCTTT
clone size: .; V gene: TRBV23-1; D gene: TRBD1; J gene: TRBJ1-2; CDR3 protein: CASSHLRDRGQYGYTF; CDR3 DNA: TGCGCCAGCAGTCACCTCCGGGACAGGGGGCAGTATGGCTACACCTTC
clone size: .; V gene: TRBV5-5; D gene: .; J gene: TRBJ2-7; CDR3 protein: CASSLVGGSPPKQYF; CDR3 DNA: TGTGCCAGCAGCTTGGTAGGGGGATCCCCCCCCAAGCAGTACTTC
clone size: .; V gene: TRBV6-1; D gene: .; J gene: TRBJ1-5; CDR3 protein: CASSDDWEGQPQHF; CDR3 DNA: TGTGCCAGCAGTGATGACTGGGAGGGGCAGCCCCAGCATTTT
clone size: .; V gene: TRBV7-9; D gene: .; J gene: TRBJ1-3; CDR3 protein: CASSLPKGVSGNTIYF; CDR3 DNA: TGTGCCAGCAGCTTGCCCAAGGGAGTCTCTGGAAACACCATATATTTT
clone size: .; V gene: TRBV7-9; D gene: .; J gene: TRBJ1-3; CDR3 protein: CASSSPATHIFGNTIYF; CDR3 DNA: TGTGCCAGCAGCTCCCCTGCGACTCATATTTTTGGAAACACCATATATTTT
clone size: .; V gene: TRBV4-2; D gene: TRBD2; J gene: TRBJ2-5; CDR3 protein: CASSQGTSGREETQYF; CDR3 DNA: TGTGCCAGCAGCCAAGGGACTAGCGGGAGGGAAGAGACCCAGTACTTC
clone size: .; V gene: TRBV10-1; D gene: .; J gene: TRBJ2-7; CDR3 protein: CASRGPGQRLAYEQYF; CDR3 DNA: TGCGCCAGTAGGGGCCCTGGACAGCGCCTCGCCTACGAGCAGTACTTC
clone size: .; V gene: TRBV5-1; D gene: .; J gene: TRBJ2-7; CDR3 protein: CASSLQDIYEQYF; CDR3 DNA: TGCGCCAGCAGCTTGCAGGACATCTACGAGCAGTACTTC
clone size: few; V gene: TRBV6-1; D gene: .; J gene: TRBJ2-6; CDR3 protein: CASSESISGANVLTF; CDR3 DNA: TGTGCCAGCAGTGAAAGCATCTCTGGGGCCAACGTCCTGACTTTC
clone size: few; V gene: TRBV30; D gene: TRBD1; J gene: TRBJ1-1; CDR3 protein: CAWSHGQGSEAFF; CDR3 DNA: TGTGCCTGGAGCCACGGACAGGGCAGCGAAGCTTTCTTT
clone size: .; V gene: TRBV7-9; D gene: .; J gene: TRBJ2-5; CDR3 protein: CASSTIEVEETQYF; CDR3 DNA: TGTGCCAGCAGTACAATCGAGGTCGAAGAGACCCAGTACTTC
clone size: once; V gene: TRBV6-5; D gene: .; J gene: TRBJ2-1; CDR3 protein: CASSYRGLTGNEQFF; CDR3 DNA: TGTGCCAGCAGTTACCGGGGACTCACCGGGAATGAGCAGTTCTTC
clone size: .; V gene: TRBV5-6; D gene: TRBD2; J gene: TRBJ2-1; CDR3 protein: CASSPGGWDNEQFF; CDR3 DNA: TGTGCCAGCAGCCCGGGGGGGTGGGACAATGAGCAGTTCTTC
clone size: .; V gene: TRBV28; D gene: TRBD1; J gene: TRBJ1-2; CDR3 protein: CASTSIGTGAQNYGYTF; CDR3 DNA: TGTGCCAGCACCTCGATAGGGACAGGGGCACAGAACTATGGCTACACCTTC
clone size: .; V gene: TRBV2; D gene: TRBD1; J gene: TRBJ2-6; CDR3 protein: CASSEPVPGQGHSGANVLTF; CDR3 DNA: TGTGCCAGCAGTGAACCGGTCCCGGGACAGGGCCACTCTGGGGCCAACGTCCTGACTTTC
clone size: .; V gene: TRBV19; D gene: .; J gene: TRBJ2-7; CDR3 protein: CASSIGLGTNYEQYF; CDR3 DNA: TGTGCCAGTAGTATAGGGCTCGGGACAAACTACGAGCAGTACTTC